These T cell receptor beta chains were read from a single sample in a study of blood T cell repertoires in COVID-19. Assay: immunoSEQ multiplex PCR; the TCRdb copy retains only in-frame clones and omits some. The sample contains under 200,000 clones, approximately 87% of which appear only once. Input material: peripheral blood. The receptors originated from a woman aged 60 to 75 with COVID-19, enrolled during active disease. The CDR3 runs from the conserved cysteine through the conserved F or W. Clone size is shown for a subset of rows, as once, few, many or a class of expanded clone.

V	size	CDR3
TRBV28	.	CASTPGGGYTF
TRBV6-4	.	CASSERISAQTYNEQFF
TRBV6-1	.	CASSEARGGSSSYEQYF
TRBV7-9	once	CASSSRDRGLLEKLFF
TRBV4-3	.	CASSLPPGQGTDQPQHF
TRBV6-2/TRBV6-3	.	CASSPGTETYGYTF
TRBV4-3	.	CASSQIGKQPHGEAFF
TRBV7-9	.	CASSLAAGTGNTEAFF
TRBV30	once	CAWGGGTEAFF
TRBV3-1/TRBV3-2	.	CASSRLAGDTGELFF
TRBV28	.	CASRSTTRGKYYEQYF
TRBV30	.	CAWSPWFRDYNSPLHF
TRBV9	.	CASSGTGWNTEAFF
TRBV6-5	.	CASSYSRAIRGEQYF
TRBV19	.	CASSFLAGPSTDTQYF
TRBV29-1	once	CSVRGTNRTNEQFF
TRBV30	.	CAWSVDSRANSPLHF
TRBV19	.	CASSQYTGELFF
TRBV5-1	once	CASSSQETQYF
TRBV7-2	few	CASNAEGAETQYF
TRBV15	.	CATSRRRGVLGDEKLFF
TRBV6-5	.	CASSQGQGVYEQYF
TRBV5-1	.	CASSLAAGAWNEQFF
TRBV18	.	CASSPGTGTFNEKLFF
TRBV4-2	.	CASSRAPQNTEAFF
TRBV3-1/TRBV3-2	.	CASSHEYRVPEAFF
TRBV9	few	CASSVAQDSSGNTIYF